This TCR beta chain was retrieved from a study of control samples from healthy donors and cancer patients. The protocol was immunoSEQ multiplex PCR, while the TCRdb copy is restricted to in-frame clones and leaves out a portion. The sample lists tens of thousands of clones, 80% occurring once. This TCR came from a man between 65 and 85 years old in good health. Sequencing used blood.

The DNA of the CDR3 is TGTGCCAGCATCTCTTCCGGGGCCCTTTACGAGCAGTACTTC. Protein: CASISSGALYEQYF. The chain joins TRBV28 to TRBJ2-7; D may correspond to TRBD1 or TRBD2 (5 bases each). V was trimmed by 7 bases and J by 4 bases, leaving 17 bases between them. The germline V gene has CDR1 MDHEN and CDR2 SYDVKM. The CDR3 runs to 14 residues.